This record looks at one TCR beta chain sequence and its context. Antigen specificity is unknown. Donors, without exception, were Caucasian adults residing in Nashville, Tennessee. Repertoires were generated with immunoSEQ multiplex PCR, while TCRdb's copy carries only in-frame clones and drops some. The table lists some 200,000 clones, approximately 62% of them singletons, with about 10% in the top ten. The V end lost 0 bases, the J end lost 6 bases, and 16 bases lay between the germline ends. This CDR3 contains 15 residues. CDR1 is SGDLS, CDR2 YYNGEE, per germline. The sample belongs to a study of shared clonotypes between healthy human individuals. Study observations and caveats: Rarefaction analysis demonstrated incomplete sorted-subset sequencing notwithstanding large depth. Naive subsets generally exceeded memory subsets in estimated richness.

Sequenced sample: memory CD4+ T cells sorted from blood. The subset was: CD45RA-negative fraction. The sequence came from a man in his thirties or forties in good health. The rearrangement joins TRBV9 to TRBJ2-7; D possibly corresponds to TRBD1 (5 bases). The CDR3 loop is CASSVDRFRGCEQYF. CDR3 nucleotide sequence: TGTGCCAGCAGCGTAGATCGCTTTAGGGGCTGCGAGCAGTACTTC.